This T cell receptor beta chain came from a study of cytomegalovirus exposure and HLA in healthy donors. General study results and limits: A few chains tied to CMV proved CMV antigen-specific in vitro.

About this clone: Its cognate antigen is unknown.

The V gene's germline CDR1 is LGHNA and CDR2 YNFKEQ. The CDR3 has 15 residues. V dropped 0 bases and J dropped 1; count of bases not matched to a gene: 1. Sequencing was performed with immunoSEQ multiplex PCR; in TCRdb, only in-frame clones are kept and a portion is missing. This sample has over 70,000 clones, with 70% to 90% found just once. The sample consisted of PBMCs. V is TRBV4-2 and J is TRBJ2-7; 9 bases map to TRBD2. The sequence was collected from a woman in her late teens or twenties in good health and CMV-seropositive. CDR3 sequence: CASSQDLAGSYEQYF. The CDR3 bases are TGTGCCAGCAGCCAAGATCTAGCGGGGTCCTACGAGCAGTACTTC.